Following are 3 T cell receptor beta chains from one sample sequenced in a study of T cell changes during pregnancy in multiple sclerosis. Libraries were prepared by immunoSEQ multiplex PCR; TCRdb keeps only in-frame clonotypes and omits some of them. This sample carries approximately 100,000 clones, 90% to 95% of them seen once, and the ten largest clones take around 0.9%. This specimen consisted of peripheral blood, obtained before pregnancy. The receptors here all came from a female donor with multiple sclerosis, enrolled in a pregnancy study.

CDR3 sequence reads: CASGGTSGSSYNEQFF. For the CDR3, the DNA is TGTGCCAGCGGGGGGACTAGCGGGAGCTCCTACAATGAGCAGTTCTTC. This chain connects TRBV6-6 to TRBJ2-1; 14 nucleotides agree with TRBD2. This CDR3 region has 16 residues. Germline lookup yields CDR1 MNHNY and CDR2 SVGAGI (reference sequence). V shed 8 bases and J 0 bases; nucleotides not matched to a gene: 3.

The chain uses TRBV10-1 and TRBJ2-1; 8 bases line up with TRBD2. V dropped 8 bases and J dropped 5; count of bases not matched to a gene: 14. The length of the CDR3 is 16 residues. Germline CDR1 is WNHNN and CDR2 is SYGVQD (reference sequence). CDR3 sequence: CASFLAGRIHHNEQFF. The CDR3 region has the DNA TGCGCCAGCTTTTTAGCGGGGAGGATCCATCACAATGAGCAGTTCTTC.

The CDR3 DNA follows: TGTGCCAGCAGCTTATTCCAGGCCTCTTACGAGCAGTACTTC. It specifies CASSLFQASYEQYF. V and J are TRBV7-6 and TRBJ2-7, with D uncertain. V was cut by 2 bases and J by 4 bases, with 12 bases left in between. CDR3 length: 14 amino acids. Germline V CDR1 and CDR2: SGHVS, FNYEAQ. The full variable domain, completed using reference TRBV7-6 and TRBJ2-7, is GAGVSQSPRYKVTKRGQDVALRCDPISGHVSLYWYRQALGQGPEFLTYFNYEAQQDKSGLPNDRFSAERPEGSISTLTIQRTEQRDSAMYRCASSLFQASYEQYFGPGTRLTVT.